Shown below are 5 T cell receptor beta chains from a single sample sequenced in a study of shared clonotypes between healthy human individuals. TCRdb's table, derived via immunoSEQ multiplex PCR, lists solely in-frame clones and lacks some. The table includes some 2.1 million clones, about 95% detected once. The source material was naive CD4+ T cells sorted from blood. The subset: CD45RA+ positively selected. These receptors all come from a man between 18 and 35 years old in good health.

The genes are TRBV9 and TRBJ2-5; the match to TRBD1 covers 7 bases. Germline-derived CDR1 and CDR2 are SGDLS and YYNGEE. CDR3 size: 14 residues. V lost 2 bases, J lost 6 bases, and 7 bases stayed unmatched. The CDR3 loop reads CASSVDRAGKTQYF. CDR3 DNA: TGTGCCAGCAGCGTTGACAGGGCCGGAAAGACCCAGTACTTC. The whole variable domain, filled in from reference TRBV9 and TRBJ2-5, reads DSGVTQTPKHLITATGQRVTLRCSPRSGDLSVYWYQQSLDQGLQFLIQYYNGEERAKGNILERFSAQQFPDLHSELNLSSLELGDSALYFCASSVDRAGKTQYFGPGTRLLVL.

The rearrangement joins TRBV6-5 to TRBJ1-6, with D perhaps TRBD1 (5 bases). V lost 0 bases and J lost 9, with 15 bases in between. CDR3 size: 16 residues. CDR1 is MNHEY and CDR2 is SVGAGI in the germline V gene. CDR3 region: CASSYSAGSVFSPLHF. CDR3 nucleotide sequence: TGTGCCAGCAGTTACTCCGCAGGGTCGGTTTTTTCACCCCTCCACTTT.

This rearrangement joins TRBV30 to TRBJ1-2; D is unresolved. V dropped 2 bases and J dropped 2 bases, with 12 bases sitting between them. Germline V gene data show CDR1 as GTSNPN and CDR2 as SVGIG (reference sequence). The CDR3 consists of 14 residues. DNA for the CDR3: TGTGCCTGGAGTCCCATGGGCTTAAACTATGGCTACACCTTC. It encodes CAWSPMGLNYGYTF.

To note about this clone: The same CDR3 also results from other DNA sequences found in this sample. The V and J genes are TRBV11-1 and TRBJ2-7, with 7 bases identical to TRBD1. Germline V gives CDR1 SGHAT, CDR2 FQDESV (reference sequence). V shed 5 bases, J shed 2 bases, and the junction held 6 bases outside the gene matches. CDR3 size: 14 residues. The DNA for the CDR3 is TGTGCCAGCAGCCCCAGGACAGGAGCCTACGAGCAGTACTTC. Encoded protein: CASSPRTGAYEQYF.

The V and J genes are TRBV30 and TRBJ1-3, with a weak D call TRBD1 (5 bases). Trimming stripped 3 bases from V and 2 bases from J, with 14 bases between. The CDR3 spans 15 residues. CDR1 is GTSNPN and CDR2 is SVGIG in the germline V gene (reference sequence). The CDR3 DNA follows: TGTGCCTGGAGCGAAGGGACGGTGGCTGGAAACACCATATATTTT. It yields the protein CAWSEGTVAGNTIYF.